Following are 13 T cell receptor beta chains from one sample sequenced in a study of blood T cell repertoires in COVID-19. The assay was immunoSEQ multiplex PCR, and TCRdb's table has in-frame clones only and misses some. The sample has 40,000 to 55,000 clones, nearly 90% seen once. The sequenced sample was peripheral blood. These receptors all stem from an older man with active COVID-19.

The J gene is TRBJ2-7, the V gene TRBV7-6, with D perhaps TRBD2 (6 bases). V lost 0 bases to trimming and J lost 5 bases, with 8 bases between them. Germline V gene sequence: CDR1 SGHVS, CDR2 FNYEAQ. The CDR3 sequence is 13 residues long. CDR3 in amino acids: CASSLAGLNEQYF. The CDR3 DNA reads as TGTGCCAGCAGCTTAGCTGGACTAAACGAGCAGTACTTC.

This chain connects TRBV3-1 (or the pseudogene TRBV3-2) to TRBJ1-2; D is unclear. The length of the CDR3 is 16 residues. The germline V and J ends were trimmed by 5 bases and 0 bases, with 16 bases remaining between them. The germline gives CDR1 LGHDT, CDR2 YNNKEL (reference sequence). CDR3 DNA sequence: TGTGCCAGCAGCTCCCGGGCCGGAGGATCTAACTATGGCTACACCTTC. Protein: CASSSRAGGSNYGYTF.

The chain uses TRBV18 and TRBJ2-7, with 8 nucleotides matching TRBD1. Germline V gives CDR1 KGHSH, CDR2 LQKENI. The trim removed 6 bases at V and 5 bases at J, leaving 9 bases unmatched. The CDR3 contains 14 residues. CDR3 residues: CASSPDRGGDEQYF. CDR3 nucleotides: TGTGCCAGCTCCCCCGACAGGGGTGGCGACGAGCAGTACTTC.

The genes are TRBV9 and TRBJ1-2, with D perhaps matching TRBD1 (6 bases). The CDR3 totals 14 residues. V was cut by 0 bases and J by 4 bases, with 10 bases left in between. Germline V gene data show CDR1 as SGDLS and CDR2 as YYNGEE. The CDR3: CASSVVQGPYGYTF. DNA for the CDR3: TGTGCCAGCAGCGTAGTTCAGGGGCCCTATGGCTACACCTTC.

This clone was recorded a few times. This chain joins TRBV6-4 and TRBJ2-7; possible D gene TRBD2, 5 bases. The CDR3 has 16 amino acids. Germline values: CDR1 MRHNA, CDR2 SNTAGT. Trimming pared 8 bases from V and 7 bases from J, leaving 27 bases between. The CDR3 loop is CASRRGGILPLREQYF. CDR3 coding DNA: TGTGCCAGCCGTCGGGGTGGAATTCTTCCCTTGAGGGAGCAGTACTTC.

V and J are TRBV5-1 and TRBJ2-7; D not certain. Germline V gives CDR1 SGHRS, CDR2 YFSETQ. This CDR3 is built from 13 residues. Between the trimmed V and J ends, which lost 0 bases and 5 bases, there was a span of 9 bases. The CDR3 DNA is TGCGCCAGCAGCTTGGTAGCTCCGCACGAGCAGTACTTC. The encoded protein is CASSLVAPHEQYF.

V and J are TRBV7-2 and TRBJ2-2; TRBD2 matches 7 bases. CDR1 is SGHTA and CDR2 is FQGNSA in the germline V gene. Unmatched junction bases numbered 3, after V lost 0 bases and J lost 2 bases. This CDR3 has 16 amino acids. CDR3 protein: CASSLAGGVNTGELFF. The CDR3 nucleotides read TGTGCCAGCAGCTTAGCGGGGGGGGTAAACACCGGGGAGCTGTTTTTT.

This clone appeared once. J is TRBJ1-5 and V is TRBV6-4, with a tentative D call TRBD1 (6 bases). CDR3 length equals 15 residues. Per the germline V gene, CDR1 is MRHNA and CDR2 is SNTAGT. Between the trimmed V and J ends, which lost 0 bases and 3 bases, there was a span of 9 bases. CDR3 amino acids: CASSDSAGVNQPQHF. The CDR3, as DNA: TGTGCCAGCAGTGACTCGGCAGGGGTCAATCAGCCCCAGCATTTT.

This clone has a single count. The chain employs TRBV19 and TRBJ1-5; D remains ambiguous. The germline V gene has CDR1 LNHDA and CDR2 SQIVND (reference sequence). V was shortened by 7 bases and J by 6 bases, with 16 bases between the two germline ends. This CDR3 comprises 14 residues. The CDR3 region is CASNFGEGSQPQHF. CDR3 in DNA: TGTGCCAGTAACTTTGGGGAGGGAAGTCAGCCCCAGCATTTT.

The J gene is TRBJ1-2, the V gene TRBV12-3 or TRBV12-4; D not certain. V shed 6 bases and J shed 8 bases, with 13 bases lying between them. The CDR3 has 12 residues. The CDR3, as DNA: TGTGCCAGCAGGAGGGCCCATGGGGGCTACACCTTC. Amino acid sequence: CASRRAHGGYTF.

The rearrangement joins TRBV3-1 (or the pseudogene TRBV3-2) to TRBJ2-7; the match to TRBD2 covers 11 bases. The germline gives CDR1 LGHDT, CDR2 YNNKEL (reference sequence). The CDR3 covers 17 residues. Trimming removed 2 bases from V and 0 bases from J; junction bases left unmatched: 6. The CDR3 nucleotides are TGTGCCAGCAGCCAAAAAGGACTAGCGGGCTCCTCCTACGAGCAGTACTTC. Its translation is CASSQKGLAGSSYEQYF.

DNA for the CDR3: TGTGCCAGCAGCATACAGGGTTTGGAGACCCAGTACTTC. Translation: CASSIQGLETQYF. The V gene is TRBV6-2 or TRBV6-3, the J gene TRBJ2-5, with a tentative D call TRBD1 (6 bases). V was cut by 6 bases and J by 5 bases, with 13 bases left in between. This CDR3 spans 13 amino acids. Germline V gives CDR1 MNHEY, CDR2 SVGEGT.

In this sample, this clone turned up once. The CDR3 bases are TGTGCCAGCAGTTACTCCCCTAGCGGGGGGCTCTACAATGAGCAGTTCTTC. Translated, it gives CASSYSPSGGLYNEQFF. The V gene is TRBV6-2 or TRBV6-3, the J gene TRBJ2-1, with 11 bases aligning to TRBD2. Germline assignment: CDR1 MNHEY and CDR2 SVGEGT. After removal of 0 bases from V and 3 bases from J, the junction contained 4 bases not matched to a gene. This CDR3 is 17 amino acids long.